This is a list of T cell receptor beta chains from one sample in a study of blood T cell repertoires in COVID-19. Profiling relied on immunoSEQ multiplex PCR, and the TCRdb table lists in-frame clones only, not all of them. The sample records under 200,000 clones, 86% being singletons. Sequencing was performed on peripheral blood. These receptors were taken from a woman in her fifties or sixties with COVID-19, enrolled during active disease. Each CDR3 is given with its conserved first and last residue.

>TRBJ1-4|TRBV6-1
CASSEARRVTNEKLFF
>TRBJ2-7|TRBV20-1
CSATRGHEQYF
>TRBJ2-7|TRBV19
CASRKAGGIYEQYF
>TRBJ1-5|TRBV27
CASRKARGGSDQPQHF
>TRBJ2-7|TRBV2
CASTRLAGSSYEQYF
>TRBJ2-5|TRBV19
CASSVSAGWGETQYF
>TRBJ2-5|TRBV5-1
CASSPGLAGGKETQYF
>TRBJ1-2|TRBV5-5
CASSLGTINYGYTF
>TRBJ2-7|TRBV13
CASSSLYEQYF
>TRBJ2-7|TRBV27
CASSLLRGGGYEQYF
>TRBJ1-2|TRBV7-9
CASSPSLGEGYTF
>TRBJ2-3|TRBV7-3
CASSLTSGSLDTQYF
>TRBJ1-2|TRBV4-2
CASSQDSGEGDYGYTF
>TRBJ2-7|TRBV15
CATSRIQGEQYF
>TRBJ2-5|TRBV29-1
CSVPGGETQYF
>TRBJ2-3|TRBV14
CASSQVRNTQYF
>TRBJ2-5|TRBV5-4
CASSLVGGQETQYF
>TRBJ1-6|TRBV4-3
CASSQQRGYNSPLHF
>TRBJ2-7|TRBV9
CASSSLQGYEQYF
>TRBJ2-2|TRBV6-5
CASSSKPGVGTGELFF
>TRBJ1-1|TRBV5-4
CASSFFGREAFF
>TRBJ1-3|TRBV12-3/TRBV12-4
CASSPLGGNTIYF
>TRBJ1-5|TRBV10-2
CASRGTGVDQPQHF
>TRBJ2-1|TRBV4-1
CASSLPRGSSYNEQFF
>TRBJ2-3|TRBV5-1
CASSVRDTQDTQYF
>TRBJ2-7|TRBV7-8
CASSLLAGVEQYF
>TRBJ1-5|TRBV19
CASIGGINQPQHF
>TRBJ1-4|TRBV5-4
CASSHGQGAGGEKLFF
>TRBJ2-3|TRBV4-1
CASSQVEPSGQDTQYF
>TRBJ1-3|TRBV7-2
CASSLVVDRRNTIYF
>TRBJ2-3|TRBV6-2/TRBV6-3
CASSSIAVSTDTQYF
>TRBJ2-7|TRBV5-1
CASSLGVGDEQYF
>TRBJ1-1|TRBV2
CASRGQTNTEAFF
>TRBJ1-2|TRBV7-2
CASSMRGRADSNYGYTF
>TRBJ1-2|TRBV2
CATSPDSRYTF
>TRBJ1-2|TRBV20-1
CSASRQGDRGYTF
>TRBJ2-3|TRBV9
CASSPNVNGASGRDF
>TRBJ2-5|TRBV9
CASSPPGLARETQYF
>TRBJ2-3|TRBV6-5
CASSYRSLGGDTQYF
>TRBJ2-3|TRBV27
CASSVAGSTDTQYF
>TRBJ2-2|TRBV4-2
CASSHVYTGELFF
>TRBJ2-1|TRBV28
CASKEAGGTYNEQFF